This record covers a single T cell receptor (beta chain). V dropped 10 bases and J dropped 5 bases, with 18 bases sitting between them. Germline assignment: CDR1 MDHEN and CDR2 SYDVKM. The length of the CDR3 is 14 residues. These data belong to a study of shared clonotypes between healthy human individuals. Clones were read by immunoSEQ multiplex PCR, and TCRdb kept only the in-frame ones, dropping some. Of around 1.5 million clones listed, approximately 98% are singletons. The gene calls are TRBV28 and TRBJ2-1; tentative D call: TRBD1 (5 bases). This TCR was sampled from a man aged 30 to 39 in good health. Sequencing input: naive CD4+ T cells sorted from blood. Subset noted: CD45RA+ positively selected. CDR3 in DNA: TGTGCCACCATGACCCCGACAGTGGACAATGAGCAGTTCTTC. This gives the protein CATMTPTVDNEQFF.